This T cell receptor (beta chain) was identified in a study of shared clonotypes between healthy human individuals. Across the whole study: The cohort comprised two women and a few men. Their ages spanned 18 to 49 years. Study-wide results and caveats: Researchers found naive subsets generally carried larger estimated richness than memory subsets.

Germline assignment: CDR1 MGHDK and CDR2 SYGVNS. Trimming removed 4 bases from V and 4 bases from J; junction bases left unmatched: 15. The CDR3 contains 18 residues. Each cell subset's genomic DNA was divided evenly among several immunoSEQ plates. The protocol was immunoSEQ multiplex PCR, while the TCRdb copy is restricted to in-frame clones and leaves out a portion. The table has 700,000 or so clones, approximately 75% seen once. A word on this clone: The antigen remains undetermined.

Researchers partitioned CD4+ cells into CD45RA+ naive and CD45RA-negative memory subsets. The chain joins TRBV25-1 to TRBJ1-2; 10 nucleotides match TRBD1. The origin of this receptor is a woman aged 30 to 39 in good health. The sample was memory CD4+ T cells sorted from blood. Subset of the sample: CD45RA-negative fraction. CDR3 sequence (DNA): TGTGCCAGCAGTGGAACTCTTGGGACAGGGGACTCCATCTATGGCTACACCTTC. Residues: CASSGTLGTGDSIYGYTF.